This T cell receptor beta chain is from a study of blood T cell repertoires in COVID-19. Study context: The United States, Italy and Spain were the sources of the acute and convalescent COVID-19 samples. T cells, B-cell-depleted T cells, or PBMCs provided the cDNA or gDNA that served as material.

The table came from immunoSEQ multiplex PCR; TCRdb's copy has only in-frame clones and leaves some out. The repertoire consists of around 120,000 clones, with about 92% occurring once and the leading ten covering approximately 3.5%. This CDR3 is 16 amino acids long. The germline CDR1 and CDR2 sequences are LGHNT and FRNRAP. Germline trimming cut 6 bases from V and 2 bases from J; bases unmatched to any gene: 8. The source is a man aged 45 to 65 with active COVID-19. Sequenced input: peripheral blood. The chain combines TRBV12-5 with TRBJ2-3, with 10 bases identical to TRBD2. CDR3 residues: CASGWTSGPFTDTQYF. The CDR3, as DNA: TGTGCTAGTGGGTGGACTAGCGGACCATTCACAGATACGCAGTATTTT.